This TCR beta chain emerged from a study of T cell responses to AZD1222 COVID-19 vaccine. Assay used: immunoSEQ multiplex PCR; TCRdb lists only in-frame clones, some missing. Of roughly 100,000 clones listed, 89% are singletons. Germline CDR1 reads GTSNPN; CDR2 reads SVGIG (reference sequence). The V and J ends lost 0 bases and 4 bases respectively, with 10 bases between them. The CDR3 is 15 residues long. The chain carries TRBV30 and TRBJ2-6, with D possibly matching TRBD1 (6 bases). Sequenced material: peripheral blood, taken 28 days after the second AZD1222 dose. This sequence originates from an adult who received the AZD1222 COVID-19 vaccine. The CDR3 DNA reads as TGTGCCTGGAGTGTATCAGGGGTCGGGGCCAACGTCCTGACTTTC. Its translation is CAWSVSGVGANVLTF.